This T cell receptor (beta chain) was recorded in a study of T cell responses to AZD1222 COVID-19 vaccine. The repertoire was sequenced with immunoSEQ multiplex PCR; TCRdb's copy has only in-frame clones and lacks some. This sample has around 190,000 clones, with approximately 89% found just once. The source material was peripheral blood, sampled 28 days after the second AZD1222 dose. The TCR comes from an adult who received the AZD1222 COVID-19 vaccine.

As DNA, the CDR3 is TGTGCCAGCAGCCCCCGTCTCCTTCGGCATTATGGCTACACCTTC. It encodes CASSPRLLRHYGYTF. This chain uses TRBV3-1 (or the pseudogene TRBV3-2) with TRBJ1-2, with unresolved D. The CDR3 length is 15 residues. V gave up 4 bases and J gave up 5 bases, with 17 bases separating them. Germline V gene lookup returns CDR1 LGHDT and CDR2 YNNKEL (reference sequence).